This T cell receptor beta chain was identified in a study of blood T cells in healthy people across ages. The study's findings and limits: PBMCs went unsorted, and a conclusive naive versus antigen-experienced comparison was therefore prevented.

PCR was performed a second time for about 7 to 12 cycles using a sample-barcoded 5' primer and a J-beta primer mix. Every single cDNA molecule received a tag from a template-switch adaptor with 12 random nucleotides. TCRdb itself ran the 5' RACE reads through MiXCR, one entry per CDR3 protein. Altogether 650,000 to 1,000,000 distinct CDR3 sequences are present, around 34% being singletons, with the ten largest covering roughly 13%. Points on this clonotype: Its antigen is unidentified.

V was cut by 3 bases and J by 1 base, with 6 bases left in between. Germline CDR1 reads SGDLS; CDR2 reads YYNGEE. The CDR3 extends over 13 amino acids. Every donor provided 9.5 to 10 milliliters of peripheral blood. The receptor comes from a young man in good health. The V and J genes are TRBV9 and TRBJ2-3; no clear D. The sequencing input was blood. The DNA of the CDR3 is TGTGCCAGCAGCGGAGCTGGCACAGATACGCAGTATTTT. Its protein product is CASSGAGTDTQYF.